This T cell receptor (beta chain) was recovered during a study of blood T cell repertoires in COVID-19. This clone was counted once. This CDR3 has 15 residues. Per the germline V gene, CDR1 is WNHNN and CDR2 is SYGVQD (reference sequence). The V segment lost 4 bases and the J segment 11 bases; nucleotides outside the gene matches: 13. The data were produced by immunoSEQ multiplex PCR, yet TCRdb's version contains in-frame clones alone and is incomplete. The top ten hold about 5% of the sample, which has some 100,000 clones, around nine tenths seen once. The TCR comes from a human donor in a cohort sampled during active COVID-19. The source material was peripheral blood. This chain uses TRBV10-1 with TRBJ1-1, with 10 bases aligning to TRBD1. The CDR3 nucleotides are TGCGCCAGCAGTGGAACCATCCGGGACAGGGGTGAGGCTTTCTTT. Translation: CASSGTIRDRGEAFF.